This T cell receptor (beta chain) was captured in a study of blood T cell repertoires in COVID-19. At the level of the study: Acute and convalescent COVID-19 samples came from the United States, Italy and Spain.

Original data processing: It was from reference gene primer amplification that nucleated cell counts were estimated. The assay was immunoSEQ multiplex PCR, and TCRdb's table has in-frame clones only and misses some. The D gene and trimming were derived from the DNA, and the V and J assignments and clone size from that table. The table includes over 100,000 clones, 70% to 85% detected once. Sequencing was performed on peripheral blood. This receptor was obtained from an elderly woman with active or convalescent COVID-19.

The CDR3 nucleotides read TGCGCCAGCAGCTTGGGACAGGCCTTTAAGACCGGGGAGCTGTTTTTT. It specifies CASSLGQAFKTGELFF. The J gene is TRBJ2-2, the V gene TRBV5-1; TRBD1 might be the D (6 bases). Germline V gene data show CDR1 as SGHRS and CDR2 as YFSETQ. V shed 0 bases and J shed 5 bases, with 14 bases lying between them. The CDR3 is made up of 16 amino acids. The full variable domain, in which reference TRBV5-1 and TRBJ2-2 provide the parts outside the CDR3, is KAGVTQTPRYLIKTRGQQVTLSCSPISGHRSVSWYQQTPGQGLQFLFEYFSETQRNKGNFPGRFSGRQFSNSRSEMNVSTLELGDSALYLCASSLGQAFKTGELFFGEGSRLTVL.